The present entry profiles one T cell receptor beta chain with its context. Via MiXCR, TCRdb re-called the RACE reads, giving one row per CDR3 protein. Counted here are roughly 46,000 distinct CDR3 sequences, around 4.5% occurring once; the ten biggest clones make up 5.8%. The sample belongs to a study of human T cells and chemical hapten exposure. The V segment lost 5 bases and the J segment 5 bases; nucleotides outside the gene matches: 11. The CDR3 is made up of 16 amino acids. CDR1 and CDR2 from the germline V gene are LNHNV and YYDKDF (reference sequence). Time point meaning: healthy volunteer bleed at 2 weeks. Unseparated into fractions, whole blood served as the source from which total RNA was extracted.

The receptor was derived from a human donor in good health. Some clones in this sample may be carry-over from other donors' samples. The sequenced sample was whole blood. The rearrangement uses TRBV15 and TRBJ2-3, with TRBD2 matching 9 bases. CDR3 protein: CATSQKGREGRDTQYF. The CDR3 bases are TGTGCCACCAGCCAAAAAGGGCGGGAGGGCCGAGATACGCAGTATTTT. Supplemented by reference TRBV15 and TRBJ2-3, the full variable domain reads DAMVIQNPRYQVTQFGKPVTLSCSQTLNHNVMYWYQQKSSQAPKLLFHYYDKDFNNEADTPDNFQSRRPNTSFCFLDIRSPGLGDTAMYLCATSQKGREGRDTQYFGPGTRLTVL.